The clone carrying this T cell receptor beta chain was recorded many times. The target antigen is unknown. RNA transcripts provided the template for amplifying TCR beta CDR3 regions. HTBI primers served in a first-round RT-PCR, which a second-round multiplex PCR followed. TCRdb independently ran MiXCR on the multiplex PCR reads; one entry per CDR3 protein. The table lists 300,000 to 350,000 distinct CDR3 sequences, roughly 16% of them singletons, with 9% to 15% in the top ten. The data originate from a study of Graves' ophthalmopathy and Graves' hyperthyroidism. Study-wide results and limits: The model flagged ophthalmopathy progression at 55% to 71% sensitivity and 72% to 85% specificity. From stable hyperthyroidism, ophthalmopathy was separated by a 13-signature model with 87.88% sensitivity and 75% to 82% specificity. The blood repertoire also included most expanded thyroid clonotypes above 0.001 frequency.

Moderate-to-severe activity, CAS at least 3, NOSPECS at least 4 and duration under 3 months characterized donors with ophthalmopathy. The CDR3 loop spans 13 amino acids. V was shortened by 4 bases and J by 9 bases, with 13 bases between the two germline ends. Germline V gene data show CDR1 as MNHNS and CDR2 as SASEGT. Source material: peripheral blood. The clonotype was recovered from an adult man with Graves' ophthalmopathy. The J gene is TRBJ1-5, the V gene TRBV6-1; no definite D call. As DNA, the CDR3 is TGTGCCAGCAGTGCAGAAGACATTTCGCCCCAGCATTTT. Its translation: CASSAEDISPQHF.